The T cell receptor (beta chain) described here comes from a study of control samples from healthy donors and cancer patients. Method: immunoSEQ multiplex PCR; TCRdb's copy keeps in-frame clones and lacks some. This table has fewer than 200,000 clones, 80% to 95% appearing once. This clone was observed a single time. The CDR3 is 14 residues long. Germline V gene lookup returns CDR1 MNHNY and CDR2 SVGAGI (reference sequence). V was clipped by 8 bases and J by 3 bases; unmatched bases: 5. The sequenced material came from blood. This clonotype originated in a woman aged 55-70 years in good health. V and J are TRBV6-6 and TRBJ1-4; the match to TRBD1 covers 8 bases. CDR3 DNA: TGTGCCAGCGAAGACAGGGGAGCTAATGAAAAACTGTTTTTT. Amino acid sequence: CASEDRGANEKLFF.